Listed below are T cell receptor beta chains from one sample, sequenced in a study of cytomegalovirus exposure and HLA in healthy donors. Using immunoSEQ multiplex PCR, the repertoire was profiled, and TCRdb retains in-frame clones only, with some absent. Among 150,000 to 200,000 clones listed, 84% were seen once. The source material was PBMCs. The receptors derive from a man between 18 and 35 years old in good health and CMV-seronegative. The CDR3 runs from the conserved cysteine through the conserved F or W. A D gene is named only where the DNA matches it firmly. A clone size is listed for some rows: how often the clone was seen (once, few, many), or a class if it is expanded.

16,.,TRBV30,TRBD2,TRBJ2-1,CAWSAPSGLAYIEQFF,TGTGCCTGGAGTGCGCCTTCGGGACTAGCGTATATTGAGCAGTTCTTC
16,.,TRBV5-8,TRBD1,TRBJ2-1,CASSLAGGFYYNEQFF,TGTGCCAGCAGCTTGGCAGGGGGTTTTTACTACAATGAGCAGTTCTTC
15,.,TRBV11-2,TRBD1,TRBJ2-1,CASSLPGQGGNEQFF,TGTGCCAGCAGCTTACCGGGACAGGGCGGCAATGAGCAGTTCTTC
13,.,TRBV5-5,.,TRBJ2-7,CASSWLEGIEQYF,TGTGCCAGCAGCTGGTTGGAGGGGATCGAGCAGTACTTC
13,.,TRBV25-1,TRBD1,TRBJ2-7,CASRGTGGFEQYF,TGTGCCAGCAGAGGGACAGGGGGCTTCGAGCAGTACTTC
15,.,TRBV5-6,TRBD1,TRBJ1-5,CASSSRTGGGQPQHF,TGTGCCAGCAGCTCTAGGACAGGGGGCGGTCAGCCCCAGCATTTT
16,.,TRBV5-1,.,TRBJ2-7,CASSGGLRGPTYEQYF,TGCGCCAGCAGCGGGGGCCTGCGCGGACCGACCTACGAGCAGTACTTC
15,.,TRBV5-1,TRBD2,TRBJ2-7,CASSEGLAEYYEQYF,TGCGCCAGCAGCGAAGGACTAGCGGAGTACTACGAGCAGTACTTC
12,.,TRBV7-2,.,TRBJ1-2,CASSPHSYGYTF,TGTGCCAGCAGCCCACACAGCTATGGCTACACCTTC
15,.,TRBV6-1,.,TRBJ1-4,CASSAPEQGMWELFF,TGTGCCAGCAGTGCCCCCGAGCAGGGGATGTGGGAACTGTTTTTT
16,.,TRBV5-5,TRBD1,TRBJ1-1,CASREGTGAMNTEAFF,TGTGCCAGCAGGGAGGGGACAGGGGCTATGAACACTGAAGCTTTCTTT
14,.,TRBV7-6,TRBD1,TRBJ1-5,CASSPDRGLGPQHF,TGTGCCAGCAGCCCGGACAGGGGGCTTGGGCCCCAGCATTTT
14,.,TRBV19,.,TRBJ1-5,CASSIRGSYQPQHF,TGTGCCAGTAGTATACGAGGCAGTTATCAGCCCCAGCATTTT
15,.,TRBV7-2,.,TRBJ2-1,CASSWPGLSGGEQFF,TGTGCCAGCAGCTGGCCGGGACTGTCAGGGGGTGAGCAGTTCTTC
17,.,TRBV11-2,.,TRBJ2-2,CASSLNRVWSNTGELFF,TGTGCCAGCAGCTTAAACCGAGTATGGTCGAACACCGGGGAGCTGTTTTTT
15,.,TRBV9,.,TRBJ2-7,CASSPRGVGLGEQYF,TGTGCCAGCAGCCCACGAGGAGTAGGTCTAGGAGAGCAGTACTTC
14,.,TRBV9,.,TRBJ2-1,CASSVSGAGNEQFF,TGTGCCAGCAGCGTATCAGGGGCCGGGAATGAGCAGTTCTTC
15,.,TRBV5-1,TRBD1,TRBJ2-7,CASSFSTGVTYEQYF,TGCGCCAGCAGCTTTTCGACAGGGGTGACCTACGAGCAGTACTTC
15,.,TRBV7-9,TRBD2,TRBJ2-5,CASSLTSGRGETQYF,TGTGCCAGCAGCTTGACTAGCGGGAGAGGAGAGACCCAGTACTTC
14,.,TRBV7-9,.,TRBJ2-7,CASSLATEDYEQYF,TGTGCCAGCTCTTTGGCCACGGAGGACTACGAGCAGTACTTC
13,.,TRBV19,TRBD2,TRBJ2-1,CAISKREGREQFF,TGTGCCATATCTAAGCGGGAGGGCCGTGAGCAGTTCTTC
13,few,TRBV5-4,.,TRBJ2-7,CASSLAGFYEQYF,TGTGCCAGCAGCTTGGCAGGGTTCTACGAGCAGTACTTC
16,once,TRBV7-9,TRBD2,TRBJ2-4,CASSRTSGTAKNIQYF,TGTGCCAGCAGCAGAACTAGCGGGACGGCCAAAAACATTCAGTACTTC